This TCR beta chain was profiled in a study of T cells in Graves' hyperthyroidism and ophthalmopathy. Authors of the study amplified TCR beta CDR3 regions from RNA transcripts. Initially, a first-round RT-PCR of the TCR CDR3 employed the HTBI primer set. TCRdb re-called the multiplex PCR reads with MiXCR, one entry per CDR3 protein. The table includes about 400,000 distinct CDR3 sequences, 15% detected once. At least ten counts were recorded for this clonotype. Its specificity is unknown. Broader study findings: Expanded thyroid clonotypes (above 0.001) were mostly also found in blood.

With 6 bases removed from V and 0 bases from J, the gap between germline ends came to 11 bases. Germline values: CDR1 SNHLY, CDR2 FYNNEI. CDR3 length: 14 residues. The V call is TRBV2, the J call TRBJ1-1; D ambiguous. This clonotype was sampled from a woman in her 30s with Graves' hyperthyroidism. Sequencing was performed on blood. The CDR3 DNA follows: TGTGCCAGCAGAGACGGAGGTTTGAACACTGAAGCTTTCTTT. Translation: CASRDGGLNTEAFF.